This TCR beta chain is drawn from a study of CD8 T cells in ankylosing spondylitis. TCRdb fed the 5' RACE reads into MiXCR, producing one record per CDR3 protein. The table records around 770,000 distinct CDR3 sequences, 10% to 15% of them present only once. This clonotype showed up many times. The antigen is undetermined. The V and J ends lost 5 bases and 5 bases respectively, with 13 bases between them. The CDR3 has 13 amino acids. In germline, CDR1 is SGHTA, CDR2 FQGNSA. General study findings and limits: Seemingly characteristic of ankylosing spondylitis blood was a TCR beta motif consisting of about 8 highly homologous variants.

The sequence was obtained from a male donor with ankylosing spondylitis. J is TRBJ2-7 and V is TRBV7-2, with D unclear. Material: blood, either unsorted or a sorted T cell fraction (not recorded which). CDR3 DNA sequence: TGTGCCAGCAGCCCCAAAAGCTTCCACGAGCAGTACTTC. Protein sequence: CASSPKSFHEQYF.